This TCR beta chain was identified in a study of T cells in Graves' hyperthyroidism and ophthalmopathy. Amplified regions were TCR beta CDR3 sequences from RNA transcripts. HTBI primers were employed in a first-round RT-PCR of the TCR CDR3. TCRdb reanalysed the multiplex PCR reads using MiXCR and keeps one entry per CDR3 protein. This sample carries 500,000 to 600,000 distinct CDR3 sequences, 46% of them seen once, and the ten largest clones take around 44%. CDR1 ENHRY and CDR2 SYGVKD come from the germline V gene. There are 14 residues in the CDR3. The germline V and J ends were trimmed by 8 bases and 5 bases, with 15 bases remaining between them. Diagnoses rested on clinical symptoms, serum thyroxine and TRAb, thyroid ultrasound and orbital computed tomography. Regarding this clonotype: The CDR3 carries no conserved terminal phenylalanine or tryptophan, so it likely arises from a read error.

This TCR derives from an adult woman with Graves' disease, either hyperthyroidism or ophthalmopathy (not recorded which). Specimen: peripheral blood or thyroid tissue (not recorded which). The chain recombines TRBV10-3 with TRBJ1-4, with no clear D. CDR3 in amino acids: CAILLAGGNEKLFL. The CDR3 coding sequence is TGTGCCATCCTACTAGCGGGAGGCAATGAAAAACTGTTTCTT.